The entry below gives a single T cell receptor (beta chain) sequence along with its context. No antigen is known for it. The V end was cut by 3 bases, the J end by 4 bases, with 18 bases between. Germline CDR1 reads SEHNR; CDR2 reads FQNEAQ (reference sequence). The CDR3 runs 16 residues. This sample is drawn from a study of T cell repertoires in ileal Crohn's disease. In the study overall: Median disease duration was about 8.5 years; 35% smoked at surgery.

TCRB immunosequencing input was about 0.55 micrograms of biopsy DNA per sample. Only in-frame clones appear in the TCRdb table, and some are missing; sequencing was by immunoSEQ multiplex PCR. The sample consists of approximately 15,000 clones, approximately 81% of them appearing once. Points from the study as a whole: Active smokers at surgery had more clonal expansions than non-smokers. All patients with clonality above 26.8% had endoscopic recurrence.

The clonotype originates from an adult with Crohn's disease. The chain uses TRBV7-9 and TRBJ1-2; D may be TRBD1 (5 bases). The source material was ileal tissue. CDR3 loop: CASSFAGRDNSYGYTF. The CDR3 DNA follows: TGTGCCAGCAGCTTTGCGGGGCGCGACAACAGCTATGGCTACACCTTC.